This TCR beta chain came from a study of brain T cells in children with intractable seizures. Sequenced by immunoSEQ multiplex PCR; TCRdb stores in-frame clones only, minus some. The sample records approximately 330,000 clones, over 85% being singletons. Whole-study findings and limits: Viral specificity was inferred only from CDR3 similarity; HCMV serostatus was unknown. Absence of clones before surgery may stem from lower sequencing depth.

Trimming cost V 4 bases and J 8 bases, with 20 bases left between them. The germline V gene has CDR1 GTSNPN and CDR2 SVGIG (reference sequence). The CDR3 contains 15 residues. A word on this clone: Its antigen is not known.

The time point denotes: blood from clinic visit 5 months post-surgery; TSC patient then seizure free. Sequencing was limited to surgery cases with top T cell transcript signatures in brain tissue. Before surgery, patients took at least one anti-epileptic drug. The clonotype was recovered from a boy under two years old with tuberous sclerosis and intractable seizures. This specimen consisted of peripheral blood, obtained approximately 5 months after surgery. This sequence joins TRBV30 and TRBJ1-4; D not certain. As DNA, the CDR3 is TGTGCCTGGATAGGGAACGAGGATCAAGGGGAAAAACTGTTTTTT. Residues: CAWIGNEDQGEKLFF.